This TCR beta chain derives from a study of blood T cell repertoires in COVID-19. Profiled with immunoSEQ multiplex PCR; TCRdb holds only in-frame clones, not every one. The sample has 170,000 or so clones, roughly 87% seen once. Looked up from germline, CDR1 is MDHEN and CDR2 is SYDVKM. The V end lost 3 bases, the J end lost 5 bases, and 8 bases lay between the germline ends. The length of the CDR3 is 14 residues. The rearrangement links TRBV28 to TRBJ1-6, with a tentative D call TRBD1 (5 bases). The sequenced sample was PBMCs or T cells enriched from blood (not recorded which). This receptor was taken from a woman between 50 and 59 years old who had recovered from COVID-19. CDR3 loop: CASSLGGNNSPLHF. Written as DNA, the CDR3 is TGTGCCAGCAGTTTGGGGGGTAATAATTCACCCCTCCACTTT.